This is a list of T cell receptor beta chains from one sample in a study of blood T cells in healthy people across ages. TCRdb independently ran MiXCR on the 5' RACE reads; one entry per CDR3 protein. The data hold nearly 800,000 distinct CDR3 sequences, with more than 50% observed a single time. The sample taken for sequencing was blood. These receptor sequences come from a middle-aged man in good health. The CDR3 runs from the conserved cysteine through the conserved F or W.

j_gene: TRBJ2-5; v_gene: TRBV24-1; CDR3aa: CAISDLSGRETQYF
j_gene: TRBJ2-7; v_gene: TRBV20-1; CDR3aa: CSASAGAGDEQYF
j_gene: TRBJ2-7; v_gene: TRBV20-1; CDR3aa: CSAQHRGVSYEQYF
j_gene: TRBJ1-5; v_gene: TRBV20-1; CDR3aa: CSAWDSTSNQPQHF
j_gene: TRBJ2-5; v_gene: TRBV5-1; CDR3aa: CASSPETTVQETQYF
j_gene: TRBJ2-1; v_gene: TRBV12-3/TRBV12-4; CDR3aa: CASSPGLAGGPGEQFF
j_gene: TRBJ2-1; v_gene: TRBV6-6; CDR3aa: CASSTTSSGGSNEQFF
j_gene: TRBJ2-7; v_gene: TRBV6-2/TRBV6-3; CDR3aa: CASSTGTTKSSYEQYF
j_gene: TRBJ2-1; v_gene: TRBV29-1; CDR3aa: CSVLAGSYNEQFF
j_gene: TRBJ1-6; v_gene: TRBV20-1; CDR3aa: CSARNRDRGPDYNSPLHF
j_gene: TRBJ2-1; v_gene: TRBV7-9; CDR3aa: CASSSRDGLAGNEQFF
j_gene: TRBJ2-3; v_gene: TRBV4-1; CDR3aa: CASSPRADTQYF
j_gene: TRBJ2-3; v_gene: TRBV9; CDR3aa: CAGSAVAGTGDTDTQYF
j_gene: -; v_gene: TRBV24-1; CDR3aa: CATSDPGTEKETQYF
j_gene: -; v_gene: TRBV28; CDR3aa: CASRPPGAVGRYEQYF
j_gene: TRBJ2-5; v_gene: TRBV29-1; CDR3aa: CSVEGQGPLSGSDYNEQYF
j_gene: TRBJ2-5; v_gene: TRBV28; CDR3aa: CASSLIQREFQETQYF
j_gene: TRBJ2-1; v_gene: TRBV12-3/TRBV12-4; CDR3aa: CASITGSGYNEQFF
j_gene: TRBJ1-1; v_gene: TRBV7-9; CDR3aa: CASSFPTGGRTEAFF
j_gene: TRBJ2-5; v_gene: TRBV7-8; CDR3aa: CASSLFWQGRETQYF
j_gene: TRBJ2-5; v_gene: TRBV28; CDR3aa: CASIKNSQETQYF
j_gene: TRBJ2-3; v_gene: TRBV5-1; CDR3aa: CASHGTRSTDTQYF
j_gene: TRBJ2-3; v_gene: TRBV12-3/TRBV12-4; CDR3aa: CASSPDRARDDTQYF
j_gene: TRBJ2-7; v_gene: TRBV28; CDR3aa: CASPPPGGSYEQYF
j_gene: TRBJ2-1; v_gene: TRBV29-1; CDR3aa: CSVVARLYYNEQFF
j_gene: TRBJ2-5; v_gene: TRBV27; CDR3aa: CASSPPGSQREQYF
j_gene: TRBJ2-7; v_gene: TRBV28; CDR3aa: CASTTRGLYEQYF
j_gene: TRBJ2-3; v_gene: TRBV7-6; CDR3aa: CASREGFGPTDTQYF
j_gene: TRBJ1-2; v_gene: TRBV11-2; CDR3aa: CASSFDRISPNYGYTF
j_gene: -; v_gene: TRBV29-1; CDR3aa: CSVRDGGGYEQYF
j_gene: TRBJ2-3; v_gene: TRBV7-2; CDR3aa: CASSLDGASVNTQYF
j_gene: TRBJ2-7; v_gene: TRBV11-2; CDR3aa: CASSWQGTGTYEQYF
j_gene: TRBJ2-3; v_gene: TRBV6-5; CDR3aa: CASSYRETTDTQYF
j_gene: TRBJ2-7; v_gene: TRBV7-2; CDR3aa: CASSSGGVVEQYF
j_gene: -; v_gene: TRBV27; CDR3aa: CASSKTPGAFYEQYF
j_gene: TRBJ1-2; v_gene: TRBV27; CDR3aa: CASSRQGSGYTF
j_gene: TRBJ1-6; v_gene: TRBV3-1; CDR3aa: CASSQNVGTLHF
j_gene: -; v_gene: TRBV7-8; CDR3aa: CASSLGPGTIYEQYF
j_gene: TRBJ2-1; v_gene: TRBV29-1; CDR3aa: CSFDRALGETQFF
j_gene: TRBJ1-2; v_gene: TRBV6-5; CDR3aa: CASSYSAQTGLYGYTF
j_gene: TRBJ1-5; v_gene: TRBV5-1; CDR3aa: CASSSTGGGQPQHF
j_gene: TRBJ2-1; v_gene: TRBV5-1; CDR3aa: CASSPTGQLANNEQFF
j_gene: TRBJ2-1; v_gene: TRBV9; CDR3aa: CASSVAPGGDEQFF
j_gene: TRBJ2-4; v_gene: TRBV20-1; CDR3aa: CSARGDSLAKNIQYF
j_gene: TRBJ2-1; v_gene: TRBV29-1; CDR3aa: CSVRGAPSYNEQFF
j_gene: TRBJ2-4; v_gene: TRBV12-3/TRBV12-4; CDR3aa: CASSPRTAKNIQYF
j_gene: TRBJ1-4; v_gene: TRBV9; CDR3aa: CASSVAPTGRNEKLFF
j_gene: TRBJ2-1; v_gene: TRBV15; CDR3aa: CATSRDFPGTGGNEQFF
j_gene: TRBJ2-7; v_gene: TRBV29-1; CDR3aa: CSVDSSGGAYEQYF
j_gene: TRBJ1-2; v_gene: TRBV29-1; CDR3aa: CSVEAGPNYGYTF
j_gene: TRBJ2-3; v_gene: TRBV18; CDR3aa: CASSLPRTGSTDTQYF
j_gene: -; v_gene: TRBV20-1; CDR3aa: CSARALSYYEQYF
j_gene: TRBJ2-1; v_gene: TRBV7-7; CDR3aa: CASSLEHRKSYNEQFF